Below, 22 T cell receptor beta chains from the same sample are listed, as sequenced in a study of CD8+CD57+ T cells in acquired aplastic anemia. Genomic DNA, the template, was used for profiling of the TCR beta VDJ and CDR3. TCRdb reprocessed the reads with MiXCR, giving one entry per CDR3 protein. The sample lists 100,000 to 150,000 distinct CDR3 sequences; 48% were seen once. Sample: sorted CD4+, CD8+, or CD8+CD57+ T cells (not recorded which) from PBMCs. Receptor source: a human donor in good health, serving as a control.

This clonotype was counted ten times or more. The chain has TRBV6-1 and TRBJ2-7; TRBD1 aligns across 8 bases. CDR1 and CDR2 from the germline V gene are MNHNS and SASEGT. Unmatched junction bases numbered 8, after V lost 7 bases and J lost 3 bases. CDR3 length: 14 residues. The CDR3 DNA sequence: TGTGCCAGCACACTCCGGGACAGGAGCTACGAGCAGTACTTC. Translation gives CASTLRDRSYEQYF.

The chain joins TRBV10-3 to TRBJ1-5; TRBD1 aligns across 9 bases. With 5 bases clipped from V and 3 bases from J, the junction kept 5 bases outside the gene matches. The CDR3 consists of 15 residues. Germline CDR1 ENHRY, CDR2 SYGVKD. The CDR3 sequence: CAISPGTGYNQPQHF. As DNA, the CDR3 is TGTGCCATCAGTCCCGGGACAGGGTACAATCAGCCCCAGCATTTT.

In its sample, this clonotype was seen many times. The V gene is TRBV11-2, the J gene TRBJ2-7, with D possibly TRBD1 on 5 matching bases. Trimming removed 4 bases at V and 1 base at J, with 14 bases between. This CDR3 has 15 amino acids. The V gene's germline CDR1 is SGHAT and CDR2 FQNNGV. The CDR3 protein is CASSSNADRSYEQYF. The CDR3 DNA follows: TGTGCCAGCAGCTCGAACGCCGACAGATCCTACGAGCAGTACTTC.

The V gene is TRBV29-1, the J gene TRBJ2-7; 7 bases agree with TRBD2. The CDR3 consists of 15 residues. Germline trimming cut 0 bases from V and 6 bases from J; bases unmatched to any gene: 11. Per the germline V gene, CDR1 is SQVTM and CDR2 is ANQGSEA. This CDR3 is CSVEEAEGGRFEQYF. Here the CDR3 DNA reads TGCAGCGTTGAAGAAGCGGAGGGAGGGCGGTTCGAGCAGTACTTC.

This rearrangement joins TRBV18 to TRBJ1-1; D unclear. Germline CDR1 is KGHSH and CDR2 is LQKENI. The CDR3 totals 15 residues. V lost 0 bases to trimming and J lost 10 bases, with 18 bases between them. CDR3: CASSPPLTGPHGAFF. The CDR3 coding sequence is TGTGCCAGCTCACCACCGCTTACCGGGCCCCACGGAGCTTTCTTT.

The sample holds many counts of this clonotype. The chain is built from TRBV12-3 or TRBV12-4 and TRBJ2-4; 9 nucleotides agree with TRBD2. Trimming removed 5 bases from V and 0 bases from J; junction bases left unmatched: 5. This CDR3 comprises 16 residues. The CDR3 DNA follows: TGTGCCAGCAGTCCCGAGCGGGGGGTAGCCAAAAACATTCAGTACTTC. This translates into CASSPERGVAKNIQYF.

The rearrangement joins TRBV6-1 to TRBJ2-2; D ambiguous. The CDR3 contains 16 residues. Germline CDR1 reads MNHNS; CDR2 reads SASEGT. Between the trimmed V and J ends, which lost 8 bases and 3 bases, there was a span of 19 bases. In DNA form, the CDR3 reads TGTGCCAGCTTTTCCACCGGCCGTAGTCACACCGGGGAGCTGTTTTTT. This translates into CASFSTGRSHTGELFF.

This clonotype appeared many times. The rearrangement joins TRBV30 to TRBJ1-6; the D gene is possibly TRBD1 (6 bases). This CDR3 is built from 15 residues. With 7 bases removed from V and 6 bases from J, the gap between germline ends came to 19 bases. CDR1 and CDR2 from the germline V gene are GTSNPN and SVGIG (reference sequence). The CDR3 reads CAYHGQPGGNSPLHF. The CDR3 DNA is TGTGCCTACCACGGACAGCCCGGCGGTAATTCACCCCTCCACTTT.

The gene calls are TRBV5-1 and TRBJ2-7; 11 positions agree with TRBD2. This CDR3 comprises 16 residues. CDR1 is SGHRS and CDR2 is YFSETQ in the germline V gene. Trimming took 1 base from V and 2 from J; bases not matched to a gene: 5. The CDR3 loop reads CASSLFVAGGAYEQYF. The CDR3 nucleotides read TGCGCCAGCAGCTTGTTTGTAGCGGGAGGGGCCTACGAGCAGTACTTC.

This clonotype has at least ten counts. The rearrangement uses TRBV20-1 and TRBJ1-2; D remains unclear. The V gene lost 5 bases and the J gene lost 2 bases, with 9 bases spanning the gap. Germline V gene lookup returns CDR1 DFQATT and CDR2 SNEGSKA (reference sequence). The CDR3 extends over 12 amino acids. CDR3 in amino acids: CSAPDSNYGYTF. DNA for the CDR3: TGCAGTGCTCCGGACTCCAACTATGGCTACACCTTC.

On this clonotype itself: This could be a read error, since a much larger clone is one nucleotide away. The chain is built from TRBV6-1 and TRBJ2-1; 7 bases align to TRBD1. This CDR3 spans 14 amino acids. Germline lookup yields CDR1 MNHNS and CDR2 SASEGT. The CDR3 DNA follows: TGTGCCAGCAAACCCTGGACAGGAGACAATGAGCAGTCCTTC. Translating it yields CASKPWTGDNEQSF.

V and J are TRBV7-6 and TRBJ1-1; D gene unclear. CDR1 is SGHVS and CDR2 is FNYEAQ in the germline V gene. Trimming removed 6 bases at V and 0 bases at J, with 8 bases between. This CDR3 has 13 residues. The CDR3 coding sequence is TGTGCCAGCAGTCCGACTATGAACACTGAAGCTTTCTTT. Translating it yields CASSPTMNTEAFF.

The V call is TRBV25-1, the J call TRBJ2-7, with 9 bases identical to TRBD1. The CDR3 extends over 14 amino acids. Losses at the gene ends were 1 base for V and 5 bases for J; bases not matched to a gene: 3. Germline loops: CDR1 MGHDK, CDR2 SYGVNS. CDR3 in DNA: TGTGCCAGCAGTGAATCCGGGACAGGGCACGAGCAGTACTTC. This codes for CASSESGTGHEQYF.

This clonotype was seen once. The V call is TRBV10-2, the J call TRBJ1-2, with TRBD1 matching 9 bases. Germline CDR1 is WSHSY and CDR2 is SAAADI. CDR3 length: 15 residues. After removal of 0 bases from V and 7 bases from J, the junction contained 6 bases not matched to a gene. The CDR3 region is CASSESRRDRVGYTF. CDR3 DNA sequence: TGCGCCAGCAGTGAGTCGAGAAGGGACAGGGTTGGCTACACCTTC.

Regarding this clonotype: A read error may produce the germline difference seen at one junction end. The chain joins TRBV2 to TRBJ2-1, with TRBD2 matching 10 bases. Germline CDR1 and CDR2: SNHLY and FYNNEI. This CDR3 has 16 residues. The CDR3 nucleotides read TGTGCCGGCAGTGAAGGACTAGCGGTAATCGGCAATGAGCAGTTCTTC. It yields the protein CAGSEGLAVIGNEQFF.

This clonotype was observed many times. The chain carries TRBV4-2 and TRBJ1-5, with TRBD1 identical over 8 bases. V gave up 1 base and J gave up 4 bases; unmatched junction bases: 0. This CDR3 spans 14 amino acids. Germline V CDR1 and CDR2: LGHNA, YNFKEQ. The CDR3 sequence is CASSQGQGNQPQHF. The CDR3 DNA reads TGTGCCAGCAGCCAAGGACAGGGGAATCAGCCCCAGCATTTT.

This rearrangement joins TRBV29-1 to TRBJ2-7; D not certain. With 4 bases removed from V and 2 bases from J, the gap between germline ends came to 15 bases. The CDR3 is 14 residues long. In germline, CDR1 is SQVTM, CDR2 ANQGSEA. CDR3 nucleotides: TGCAGCGTTGGGCAGGCTATACTTCCCTACGAGCAGTACTTC. Its protein is CSVGQAILPYEQYF.

The CDR3 coding sequence is TGTGCCAGCAGCTTAGACAGGCCATACTCTGGAAACACCATATATTTT. Its translation: CASSLDRPYSGNTIYF. This chain connects TRBV11-2 to TRBJ1-3; D is uncertain. Germline V CDR1 and CDR2: SGHAT, FQNNGV. V lost 0 bases and J 0 bases, leaving 9 bases between the germline ends. The CDR3 consists of 16 residues.

The genes are TRBV4-2 and TRBJ1-2; 7 bases align to TRBD1. Looked up from germline, CDR1 is LGHNA and CDR2 is YNFKEQ. The CDR3 length is 16 residues. The trim removed 6 bases at V and 5 bases at J, leaving 15 bases unmatched. CDR3 DNA: TGTGCCAGCAGTACCCCGGATCACAGGGGAGAGTATGGCTACACCTTC. This encodes CASSTPDHRGEYGYTF.

V usage is TRBV20-1 and J usage is TRBJ2-1, with no clear D. Trimming removed 3 bases at V and 0 bases at J, with 9 bases between. Germline CDR1 is DFQATT and CDR2 is SNEGSKA (reference sequence). This CDR3 spans 14 amino acids. Here the CDR3 reads CSASGYISYNEQFF. CDR3 DNA: TGCAGTGCTAGCGGCTATATCTCCTACAATGAGCAGTTCTTC.

This clonotype was recorded a few times. The CDR3 reads CASSSQGDTEAFF. The DNA for the CDR3 is TGTGCCAGCAGCTCCCAAGGGGACACTGAAGCTTTCTTT. The V call is TRBV7-2, the J call TRBJ1-1; the D gene is possibly TRBD1 (5 bases). The germline gives CDR1 SGHTA, CDR2 FQGNSA. Trimming cost V 4 bases and J 3 bases, with 9 bases left between them. The CDR3 loop spans 13 amino acids.

The chain employs TRBV11-2 and TRBJ2-3; 11 positions agree with TRBD2. CDR1 SGHAT and CDR2 FQNNGV come from the germline V gene. The CDR3 extends over 15 amino acids. V lost 4 bases to trimming and J lost 4 bases; unmatched junction nucleotides: 4. The chain's CDR3 is CASSSQLAGADTQYF. The CDR3, as DNA: TGTGCCAGCAGCTCACAACTAGCGGGAGCAGATACGCAGTATTTT.